This TCR beta chain originates from a study of blood T cell repertoires in COVID-19. This CDR3 has 16 residues. Unmatched junction bases numbered 10, after V lost 1 base and J lost 8 bases. Germline V gene lookup returns CDR1 SGHDN and CDR2 FVKESK. Sequenced by immunoSEQ multiplex PCR; TCRdb stores in-frame clones only, minus some. The repertoire holds 150,000 to 200,000 clones, with around 80% as singletons. This chain connects TRBV14 to TRBJ2-1, with 8 nucleotides matching TRBD1. The receptor was isolated from a man aged 70 or older who had been exposed to COVID-19. The sequenced sample consisted of PBMCs or T cells enriched from blood (not recorded which). The DNA of the CDR3 is TGTGCCAGCAGCCAAGGCTTGGCAGGGGGCCAACATGAGCAGTTCTTC. Its protein product is CASSQGLAGGQHEQFF.